This T cell receptor (beta chain) was sequenced in a study of long-term antiretroviral therapy in people with HIV (dated 2022 in TCRdb). About the investigation overall: The earliest samples were collected roughly a decade before the 2015 WHO recommendation for immediate ART, at a time when ART was usually postponed until CD4 counts fell. A total of fewer than 250 cryopreserved PBMC samples came from a few dozen adults with confirmed HIV infection and were collected serially over a mean of roughly six years (range 1-12). No cross-contamination during QIAcube processing was seen in test extractions of a monoclonal T-cell line run alongside 33 polyclonal samples. A retrospective serial study tested whether changes in peripheral blood TRB repertoire composition and diversity were associated with ART initiation and durable HIV suppression. Among the 30 to 35 participants with HIV, roughly eleven were female.

The immunoSEQ hsTCRB v3.0 assay was used at survey level resolution to sequence the TRB variable region. A depth of about 35,000-50,000 T-cell genomes per sample was targeted for TRB sequencing. TRB libraries were pooled and sequenced on an Illumina MiSeq using a v3 150-cycle kit. The source study handled its data this way. Repertoire analysis ran in R within a reproducible Nextflow workflow covering QC, data transformation and analysis. LymphoSeq2, an R package for exploring AIRR-Seq data, was used to implement the custom analyses. Four samples yielding fewer than 5000 total TRB sequences were excluded, leaving 188 analyzed HIV repertoires. Among the 180 or so HIV repertoires that were kept, 59 were collected before ART initiation and about 130 were collected after ART initiation. Repertoires were downsampled to 5000 TRB nucleotide sequences, and summary statistics were averaged over 100 downsampling iterations. The analysis kept only TRB sequences whose CDR3 regions were at least seven amino acids long. Diversity was assessed using a clonality score derived from Shannon entropy and using the Gini coefficient. In the repertoire networks, any two of the top 5000 CDR3 amino acid sequences were connected whenever the two sequences differed by an edit distance of one. GLIPH2 predicted antigen specificity groups and MHC restriction for TRB CDR3 amino acid sequences. Known CMV, EBV, HIV or tissue antigen associations were flagged by matching CDR3 amino acid sequences against VDJdb and McPAS-TCR. Pre-ART, post-ART and control groups were compared with Wilcoxon signed-rank tests and Holm-Bonferroni correction. As stored in TCRdb, this immuneACCESS dataset retains in-frame rearrangements with V and J assigned. A fraction of the clones does not appear; measured against another copy, unresolved V genes explain less than half of the discrepancy, and the remainder lacks a known reason. V and J calls plus clone size are reproduced from that table; the DNA served to infer D and trimming. Present in this sample are some 40,000 clones, roughly four fifths of which were seen just once. In total, the top ten clones hold less than 8% of the sample.

To be included, a participant needed at least one PBMC sample from before ART initiation plus at least two post-ART samples. Treatment was received in the United States of America by all participants with HIV. Before DNA extraction, cryopreserved samples of about 1-10 million PBMC were thawed and washed. At the time of the earliest PBMC sample, participants with HIV were aged between about 23 and 55 years. Each participant contributed PBMC samples from 1-4 timepoints before ART initiation and 2-8 timepoints after ART initiation, with a median of 7 samples. For every participant, serial HIV viral load, CD4+ T-cell count, ART history and demographic data were obtained. A Qiagen kit on a QIAcube was used to extract genomic DNA from unsorted PBMC, with samples processed in batches of 12. The study at large found these results: Compared with controls, HIV repertoires had narrower CDR3 length ranges, and the network structure pointed to an antigen-experienced repertoire that shifted only slightly toward naive after ART. Since PBMC availability was limited, sequencing covered only the TCR beta chain, with no alpha chain pairing. Expanded TRB clones identified before ART initiation dominated the repertoire across all time points, though the dominance fluctuated and decreased in many PLHIV after ART. No data were available on ART adherence, viral resistance or therapy changes, limiting inferences about post-ART repertoire changes. A significant increase in TRB diversity was found to be associated with ART initiation, although TRB diversity was observed to remain significantly below that of transplant donor controls even after long-term ART. Because pre-ART samples had limited cell numbers, profiling was done on unsorted PBMC rather than on sorted CD4+ and CD8+ T cells. The samples span the years 2004 to 2017, and the ART regimens used at that time may not be as effective as current regimens.

Inclusive of the bounding cysteine and phenylalanine, the CDR3 is 17 residues long. Kept here is only the CDR3 DNA, which spans 51 bases and is read in frame from base 1. Deletion took 0 bases off V and 3 bases off J, with a span of 17 bases between the germline ends. CDR1 and CDR2, per the germline V gene, are LGHNA and YSLEER. In regard to this clone: Its antigen target is currently unknown. Base-call qualities are not available, and no considerably larger clone is one nucleotide away.

This clonotype originated in a man between 18 and 29 years old with HIV. The V and J segments used are TRBV4-3 and TRBJ1-1; possibly the D gene is TRBD1, per 6 matching bases. Material: unsorted PBMCs, obtained 1 year after starting antiretroviral therapy. The DNA is as follows: TGCGCCAGCAGCCAAGATTCTGGGAGTGGGGGGCACACTGAAGCTTTCTTT. It translates as CASSQDSGSGGHTEAFF.